This record looks at one TCR beta chain sequence and its context. The sample originates from a study of blood T cells in healthy people across ages. Trimming removed 1 base from V and 7 bases from J, with 13 bases in between. The CDR3 is 15 amino acids. CDR1 is SNHLY and CDR2 is FYNNEI in the germline V gene. The authors ran a second PCR of about 6 to 12 cycles using a sample-barcoded 5' primer and a J-beta primer mix. Using its own MiXCR run on the 5' RACE reads, TCRdb lists one record per CDR3 protein. The table shows some 760,000 distinct CDR3 sequences, with 25% occurring only once. Extraction of total RNA produced a minimum of 5.5 micrograms from each sample. This sample also appeared in a second study, on T cells of mothers and their children.

The material sequenced was blood. This clonotype was obtained from a boy aged 5-17 years in good health. The chain uses TRBV2 and TRBJ1-4; D unclear. The CDR3 bases are TGTGCCAGCAGTGAAGACGGCAGAATAGCTGAAAAACTGTTTTTT. Amino acid sequence: CASSEDGRIAEKLFF.